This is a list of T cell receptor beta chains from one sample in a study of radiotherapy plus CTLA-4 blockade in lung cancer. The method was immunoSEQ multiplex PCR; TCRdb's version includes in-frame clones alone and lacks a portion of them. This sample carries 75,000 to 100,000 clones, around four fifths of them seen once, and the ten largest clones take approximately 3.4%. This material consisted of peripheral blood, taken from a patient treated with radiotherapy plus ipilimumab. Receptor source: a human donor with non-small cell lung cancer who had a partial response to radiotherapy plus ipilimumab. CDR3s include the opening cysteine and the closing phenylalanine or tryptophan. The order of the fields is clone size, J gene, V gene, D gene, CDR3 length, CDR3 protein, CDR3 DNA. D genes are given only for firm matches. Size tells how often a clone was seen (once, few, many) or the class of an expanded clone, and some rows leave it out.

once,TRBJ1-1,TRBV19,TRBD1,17,CASSMKRTGGLDTEAFF,TGTGCCAGTAGTATGAAGAGGACAGGGGGCTTAGACACTGAAGCTTTCTTT
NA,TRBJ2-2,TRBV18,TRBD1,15,CASSSRTGEVGELFF,TGTGCCAGCTCATCCCGGACAGGGGAGGTCGGGGAGCTGTTTTTT
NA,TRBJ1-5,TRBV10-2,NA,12,CASSEWHHPQHF,TGCGCCAGCAGTGAGTGGCACCACCCCCAGCATTTT
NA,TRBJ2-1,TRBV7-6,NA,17,CASSLKFLQAYPDEQFF,TGTGCCAGCAGCTTAAAATTTCTACAGGCATATCCGGATGAGCAGTTCTTC
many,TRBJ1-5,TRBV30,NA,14,CAWSVSGGGQPQHF,TGTGCCTGGAGTGTCTCGGGCGGAGGTCAGCCCCAGCATTTT
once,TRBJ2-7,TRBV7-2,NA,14,CASSLGDFSYEQYF,TGTGCCAGCAGCTTAGGGGACTTTTCCTACGAGCAGTACTTC
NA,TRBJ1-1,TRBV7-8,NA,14,CASSLRRVGTEAFF,TGTGCCAGCAGCTTACGTCGGGTTGGCACTGAAGCTTTCTTT
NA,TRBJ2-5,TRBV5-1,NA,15,CASTSAAAGQETQYF,TGCGCCAGCACCTCCGCGGCTGCCGGACAAGAGACCCAGTACTTC
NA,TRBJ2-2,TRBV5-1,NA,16,CASSLDKHANTGELFF,TGCGCCAGCAGCTTGGATAAGCACGCGAACACCGGGGAGCTGTTTTTT
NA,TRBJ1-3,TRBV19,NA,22,CASTDSGIDDPYGYRSGNTIYF,TGTGCCAGTACCGATTCCGGCATAGATGATCCTTACGGGTACCGCTCTGGAAACACCATATATTTT
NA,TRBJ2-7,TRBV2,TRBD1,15,CASSEESGQGYEQYF,TGTGCCAGCAGTGAAGAGAGTGGACAGGGCTACGAGCAGTACTTC
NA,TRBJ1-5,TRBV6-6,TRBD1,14,CASSPGTGEQPQHF,TGTGCCAGCAGCCCCGGGACAGGGGAGCAGCCCCAGCATTTT
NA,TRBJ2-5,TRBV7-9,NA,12,CASSRLRETQYF,TGTGCCAGCAGCCGCCTCCGGGAGACCCAGTACTTC
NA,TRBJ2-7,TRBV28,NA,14,CASSEPASSYEQYF,TGTGCCAGCAGTGAGCCCGCGAGCTCCTACGAGCAGTACTTC
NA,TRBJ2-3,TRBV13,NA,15,CASSQFLSSTDTQYF,TGTGCCAGCAGCCAGTTCCTCTCTAGCACAGATACGCAGTATTTT
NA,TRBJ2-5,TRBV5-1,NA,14,CASSLGTAQETQYF,TGCGCCAGCAGCTTGGGGACAGCGCAAGAGACCCAGTACTTC
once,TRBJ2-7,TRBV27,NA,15,CASRRGGSDVYEQYF,TGTGCCAGCAGGCGAGGTGGGAGCGATGTCTACGAGCAGTACTTC
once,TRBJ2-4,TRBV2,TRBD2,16,CASRMGGMIAKNIQYF,TGTGCCAGCAGGATGGGAGGGATGATAGCCAAAAACATTCAGTACTTC
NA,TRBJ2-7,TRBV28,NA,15,CASSQPRVISYEQYF,TGTGCCAGCAGCCAGCCCAGGGTGATTTCCTACGAGCAGTACTTC
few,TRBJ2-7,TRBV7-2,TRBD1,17,CASSSAGGTGLRYEQYF,TGTGCCAGCAGCTCCGCGGGTGGGACAGGCTTACGCTACGAGCAGTACTTC
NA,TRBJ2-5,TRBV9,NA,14,CASSANPVRETQYF,TGTGCCAGCAGCGCGAACCCAGTCAGGGAGACCCAGTACTTC
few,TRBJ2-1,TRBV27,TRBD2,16,CASSFLLAGPYNEQFF,TGTGCCAGCAGTTTCCTCTTAGCGGGTCCCTACAATGAGCAGTTCTTC
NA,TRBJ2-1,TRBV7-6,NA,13,CASSRIQGNEQFF,TGTGCCAGCAGCCGAATACAGGGAAATGAGCAGTTCTTC
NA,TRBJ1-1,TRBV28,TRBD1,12,CATGTGGTEAFF,TGTGCCACCGGGACAGGGGGCACTGAAGCTTTCTTT
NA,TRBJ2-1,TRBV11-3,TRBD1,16,CASSSGVAGGYNEQFF,TGTGCCAGCAGCTCTGGGGTCGCAGGGGGATACAATGAGCAGTTCTTC
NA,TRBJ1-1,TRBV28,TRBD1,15,CASSFRTGEGTEAFF,TGTGCCAGCAGTTTCCGGACAGGGGAAGGCACTGAAGCTTTCTTT
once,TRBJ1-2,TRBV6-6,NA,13,CASSYRSGYGYTF,TGTGCCAGCAGTTACCGGTCAGGGTATGGCTACACCTTC
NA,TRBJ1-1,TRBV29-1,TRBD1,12,CSAPTGATEAFF,TGCAGCGCGCCGACAGGGGCCACTGAAGCTTTCTTT
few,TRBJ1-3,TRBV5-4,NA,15,CASSLDVSSGNTIYF,TGTGCCAGCAGCTTGGACGTCAGCTCTGGAAACACCATATATTTT
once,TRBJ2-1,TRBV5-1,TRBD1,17,CASSLASMGQDYNEQFF,TGCGCCAGCAGCTTGGCGTCGATGGGACAGGACTACAATGAGCAGTTCTTC